This T cell receptor (beta chain) was retrieved from a study of long-term antiretroviral therapy in people with HIV. Study findings and constraints: Someone took the blood between the mid-2000s and the late 2010s, maybe while older ART regimens were in use. An increase in diversity followed ART, yet levels stayed below transplant donor controls. Controls showed broader CDR3 length ranges than did the HIV repertoires.

V lost 10 bases and J lost 6, with 15 bases in between. The CDR3 totals 13 residues. With respect to this clone: Its matching antigen is unknown.

The libraries were made with immunoSEQ v3.0 at survey level. TCRdb's table, derived via immunoSEQ multiplex PCR, lists solely in-frame clones and lacks some. The sample has approximately 20,000 clones, roughly 84% seen once. All donors provided no fewer than one pre-ART and no fewer than two post-ART PBMC samples. Sequencing used unsorted PBMCs, obtained 0.9 years after starting antiretroviral therapy. V gene TRBV23-1 combines with J gene TRBJ1-4; the D is unclear. TRBV23-1 is treated as an ORF (open reading frame) with a function not yet certain. The sequence derives from a man younger than 35 with HIV. The chain's CDR3 is CANRWKMDEKLFF. In DNA, the CDR3 is TGCGCCAATAGGTGGAAGATGGATGAAAAACTGTTTTTT.